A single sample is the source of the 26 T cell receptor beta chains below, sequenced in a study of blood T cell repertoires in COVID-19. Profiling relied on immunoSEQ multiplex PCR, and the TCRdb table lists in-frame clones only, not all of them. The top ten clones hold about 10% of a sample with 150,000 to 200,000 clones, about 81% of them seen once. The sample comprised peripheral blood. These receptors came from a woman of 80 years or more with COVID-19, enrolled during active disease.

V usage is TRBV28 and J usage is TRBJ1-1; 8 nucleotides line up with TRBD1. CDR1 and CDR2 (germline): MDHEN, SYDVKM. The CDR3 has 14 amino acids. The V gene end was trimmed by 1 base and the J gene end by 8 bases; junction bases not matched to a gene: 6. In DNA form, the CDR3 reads TGTGCCAGCAGTTTATCAGGGGGCAATTCAGAAGCTTTCTTT. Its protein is CASSLSGGNSEAFF.

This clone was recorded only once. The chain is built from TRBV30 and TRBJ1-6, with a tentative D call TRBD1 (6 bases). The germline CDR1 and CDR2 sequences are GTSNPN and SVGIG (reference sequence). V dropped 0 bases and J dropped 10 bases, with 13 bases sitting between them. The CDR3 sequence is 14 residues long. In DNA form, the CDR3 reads TGTGCCTGGAGTGTAGGGCAGGGGCGCTCACCCCTCCACTTT. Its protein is CAWSVGQGRSPLHF.

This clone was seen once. In nucleotides, the CDR3 is TGTGCCTGCCGGGACAGGGAATTCTACGAGCAGTACTTC. Protein: CACRDREFYEQYF. V is TRBV30 and J is TRBJ2-7, with 9 bases fitting TRBD1. The CDR3 has 13 residues. The V segment lost 6 bases and the J segment 3 bases; nucleotides outside the gene matches: 6. Germline V gene lookup returns CDR1 GTSNPN and CDR2 SVGIG (reference sequence). Combining the CDR3 with reference TRBV30 and TRBJ2-7 gives the whole variable domain SQTIHQWPATLVQPVGSPLSLECTVEGTSNPNLYWYRQAAGRGLQLLFYSVGIGQISSEVPQNLSASRPQDRQFILSSKKLLLSDSGFYLCACRDREFYEQYFGPGTRLTVT.

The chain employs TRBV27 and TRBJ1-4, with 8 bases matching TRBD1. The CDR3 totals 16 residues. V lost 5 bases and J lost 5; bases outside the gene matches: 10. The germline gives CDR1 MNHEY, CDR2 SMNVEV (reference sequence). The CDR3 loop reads CASSDVYRGANEKLFF. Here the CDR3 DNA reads TGTGCCAGCAGTGATGTCTACAGGGGGGCAAATGAAAAACTGTTTTTT.

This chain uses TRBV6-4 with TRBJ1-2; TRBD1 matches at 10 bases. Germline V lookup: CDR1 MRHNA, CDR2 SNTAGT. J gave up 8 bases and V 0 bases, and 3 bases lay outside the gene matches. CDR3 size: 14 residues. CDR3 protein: CASSDSGQGGGYTF. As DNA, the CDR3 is TGTGCCAGCAGTGACTCCGGACAGGGGGGCGGCTACACCTTC.

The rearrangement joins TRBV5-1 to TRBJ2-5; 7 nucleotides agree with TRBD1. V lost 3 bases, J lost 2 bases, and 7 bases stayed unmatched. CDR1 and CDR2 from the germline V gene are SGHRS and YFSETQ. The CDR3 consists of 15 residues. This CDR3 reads CASSSYRGLQETQYF. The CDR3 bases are TGCGCCAGCAGCTCGTACAGGGGTTTGCAAGAGACCCAGTACTTC.

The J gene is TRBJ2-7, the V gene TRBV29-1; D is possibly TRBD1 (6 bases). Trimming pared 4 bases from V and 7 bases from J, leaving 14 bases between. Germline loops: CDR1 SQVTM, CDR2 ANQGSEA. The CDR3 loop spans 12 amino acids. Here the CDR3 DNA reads TGCAGCGTTGTAGTACAGGGTGAAGAGCAGTACTTC. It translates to CSVVVQGEEQYF.

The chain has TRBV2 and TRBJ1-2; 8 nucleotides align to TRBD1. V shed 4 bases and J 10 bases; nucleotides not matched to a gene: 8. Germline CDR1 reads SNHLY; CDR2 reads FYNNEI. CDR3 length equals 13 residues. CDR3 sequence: CASSVLGTGSYTF. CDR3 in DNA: TGTGCCAGCAGTGTTTTAGGGACAGGCTCCTACACCTTC.

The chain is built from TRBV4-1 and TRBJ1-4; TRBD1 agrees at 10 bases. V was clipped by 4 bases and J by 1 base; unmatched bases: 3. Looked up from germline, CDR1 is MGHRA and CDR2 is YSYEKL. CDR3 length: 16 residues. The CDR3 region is CASSRRDRGTNEKLFF. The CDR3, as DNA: TGCGCCAGCAGCCGACGGGACAGGGGAACTAATGAAAAACTGTTTTTT.

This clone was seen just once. The CDR3 protein is CASRRDRTDTQYF. The CDR3 nucleotides read TGTGCCAGTAGGCGCGACAGGACAGATACGCAGTATTTT. The genes are TRBV19 and TRBJ2-3, with a weak D call TRBD1 (6 bases). V shed 6 bases and J shed 3 bases, with 10 bases lying between them. Per the germline V gene, CDR1 is LNHDA and CDR2 is SQIVND (reference sequence). This CDR3 is built from 13 residues.

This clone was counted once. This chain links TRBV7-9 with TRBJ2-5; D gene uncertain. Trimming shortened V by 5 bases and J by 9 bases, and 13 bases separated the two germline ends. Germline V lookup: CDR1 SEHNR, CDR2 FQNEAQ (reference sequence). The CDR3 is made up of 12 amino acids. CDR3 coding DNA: TGTGCCAGCAGCGACTCAGCGCTGGCCCAGTACTTC. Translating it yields CASSDSALAQYF.

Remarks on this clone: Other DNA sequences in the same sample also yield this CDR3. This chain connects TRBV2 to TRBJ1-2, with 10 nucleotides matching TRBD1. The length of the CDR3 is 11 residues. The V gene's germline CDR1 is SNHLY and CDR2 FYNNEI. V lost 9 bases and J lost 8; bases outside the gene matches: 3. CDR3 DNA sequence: TGTGCCAGGGGACAGGGGTCGGGCTACACCTTC. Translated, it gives CARGQGSGYTF.

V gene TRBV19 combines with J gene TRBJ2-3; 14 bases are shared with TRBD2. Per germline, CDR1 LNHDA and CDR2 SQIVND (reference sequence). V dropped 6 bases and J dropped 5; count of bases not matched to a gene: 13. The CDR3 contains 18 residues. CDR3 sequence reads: CASSFAGTSGSSGDTQYF. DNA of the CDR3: TGTGCCAGTAGCTTCGCCGGGACTAGCGGGAGTTCTGGAGATACGCAGTATTTT. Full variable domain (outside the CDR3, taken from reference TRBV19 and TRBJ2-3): DGGITQSPKYLFRKEGQNVTLSCEQNLNHDAMYWYRQDPGQGLRLIYYSQIVNDFQKGDIAEGYSVSREKKESFPLTVTSAQKNPTAFYLCASSFAGTSGSSGDTQYFGPGTRLTVL.

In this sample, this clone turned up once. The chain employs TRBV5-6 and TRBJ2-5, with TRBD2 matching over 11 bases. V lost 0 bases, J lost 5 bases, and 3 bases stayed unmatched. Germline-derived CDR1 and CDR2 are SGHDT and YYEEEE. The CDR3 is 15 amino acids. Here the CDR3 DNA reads TGTGCCAGCAGCTTGGGACTAGCGGGGAGCGAGACCCAGTACTTC. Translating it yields CASSLGLAGSETQYF.

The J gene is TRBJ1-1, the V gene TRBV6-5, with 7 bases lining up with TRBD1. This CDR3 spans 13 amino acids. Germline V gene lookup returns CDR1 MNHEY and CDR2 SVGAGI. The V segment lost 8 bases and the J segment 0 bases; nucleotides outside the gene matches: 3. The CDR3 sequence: CASLTGVNTEAFF. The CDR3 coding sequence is TGTGCCAGCCTTACAGGGGTGAACACTGAAGCTTTCTTT.

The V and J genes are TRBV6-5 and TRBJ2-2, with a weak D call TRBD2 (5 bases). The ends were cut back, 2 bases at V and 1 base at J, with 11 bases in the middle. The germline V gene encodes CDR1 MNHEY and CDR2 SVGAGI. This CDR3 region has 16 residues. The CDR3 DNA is TGTGCCAGCAGTTACGCCCGAGGGATGAACACCGGGGAGCTGTTTTTT. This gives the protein CASSYARGMNTGELFF.

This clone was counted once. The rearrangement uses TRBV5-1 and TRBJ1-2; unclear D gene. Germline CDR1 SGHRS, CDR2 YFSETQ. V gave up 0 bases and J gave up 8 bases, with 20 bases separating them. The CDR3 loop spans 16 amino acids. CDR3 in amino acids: CASSLGGRSSGNGYTF. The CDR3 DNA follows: TGCGCCAGCAGCTTGGGTGGCAGGTCTTCTGGTAACGGCTACACCTTC. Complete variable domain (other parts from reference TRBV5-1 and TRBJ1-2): KAGVTQTPRYLIKTRGQQVTLSCSPISGHRSVSWYQQTPGQGLQFLFEYFSETQRNKGNFPGRFSGRQFSNSRSEMNVSTLELGDSALYLCASSLGGRSSGNGYTFGSGTRLTVV.

In DNA form, the CDR3 reads TGTGCCAGCAGCCCCCGGACCGTTACTTCTACGGGGGAGCAGTACTTC. Protein sequence: CASSPRTVTSTGEQYF. The chain uses TRBV13 and TRBJ2-7, with D tentatively TRBD2 (5 bases). The CDR3 has 16 residues. V lost 5 bases, J lost 7 bases, and 24 bases lay in between. Germline CDR1 and CDR2: PRHDT and FYEKMQ (reference sequence).

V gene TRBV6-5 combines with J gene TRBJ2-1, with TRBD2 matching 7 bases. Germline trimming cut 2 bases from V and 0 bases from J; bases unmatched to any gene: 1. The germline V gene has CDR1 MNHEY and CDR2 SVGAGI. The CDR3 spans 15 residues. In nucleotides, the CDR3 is TGTGCCAGCAGTTACGGGACTATCTCCTACAATGAGCAGTTCTTC. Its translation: CASSYGTISYNEQFF.

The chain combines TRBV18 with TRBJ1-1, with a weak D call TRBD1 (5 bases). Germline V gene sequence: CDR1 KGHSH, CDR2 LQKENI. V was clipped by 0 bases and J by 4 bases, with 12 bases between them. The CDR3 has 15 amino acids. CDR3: CASSPPGKGATEAFF. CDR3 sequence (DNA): TGTGCCAGCTCACCACCGGGGAAAGGGGCCACTGAAGCTTTCTTT. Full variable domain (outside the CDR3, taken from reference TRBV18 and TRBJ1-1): NAGVMQNPRHLVRRRGQEARLRCSPMKGHSHVYWYRQLPEEGLKFMVYLQKENIIDESGMPKERFSAEFPKEGPSILRIQQVVRGDSAAYFCASSPPGKGATEAFFGQGTRLTVV.

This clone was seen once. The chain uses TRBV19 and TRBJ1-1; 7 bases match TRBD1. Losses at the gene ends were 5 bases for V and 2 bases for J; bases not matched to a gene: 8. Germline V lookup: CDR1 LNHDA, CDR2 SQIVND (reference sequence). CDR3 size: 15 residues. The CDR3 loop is CASSARDSYNTEAFF. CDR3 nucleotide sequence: TGTGCCAGTAGTGCAAGGGACAGCTATAACACTGAAGCTTTCTTT.

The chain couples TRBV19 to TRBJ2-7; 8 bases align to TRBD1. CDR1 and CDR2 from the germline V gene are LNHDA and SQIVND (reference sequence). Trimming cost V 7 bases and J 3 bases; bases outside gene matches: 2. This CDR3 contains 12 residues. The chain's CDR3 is CASTDRGYEQYF. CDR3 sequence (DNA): TGTGCCAGTACCGACAGGGGCTACGAGCAGTACTTC.

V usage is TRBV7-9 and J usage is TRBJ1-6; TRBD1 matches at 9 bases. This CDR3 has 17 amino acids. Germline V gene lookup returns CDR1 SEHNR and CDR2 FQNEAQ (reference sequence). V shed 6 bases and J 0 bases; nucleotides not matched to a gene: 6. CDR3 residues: CASSPQGASSYNSPLHF. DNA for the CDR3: TGTGCCAGCAGTCCACAGGGGGCGAGCTCCTATAATTCACCCCTCCACTTT.

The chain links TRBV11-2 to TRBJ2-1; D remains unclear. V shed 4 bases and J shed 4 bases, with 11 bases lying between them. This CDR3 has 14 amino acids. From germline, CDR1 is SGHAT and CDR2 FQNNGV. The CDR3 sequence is CASSSLARYNEQFF. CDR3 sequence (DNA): TGTGCCAGCAGCTCCTTGGCTCGTTACAATGAGCAGTTCTTC. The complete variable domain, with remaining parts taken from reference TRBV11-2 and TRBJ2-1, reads EAGVAQSPRYKIIEKRQSVAFWCNPISGHATLYWYQQILGQGPKLLIQFQNNGVVDDSQLPKDRFSAERLKGVDSTLKIQPAKLEDSAVYLCASSSLARYNEQFFGPGTRLTVL.

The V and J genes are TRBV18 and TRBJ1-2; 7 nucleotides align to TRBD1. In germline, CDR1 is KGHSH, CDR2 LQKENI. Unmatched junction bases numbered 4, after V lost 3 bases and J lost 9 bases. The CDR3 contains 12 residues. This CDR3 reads CASSPDRERYTF. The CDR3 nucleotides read TGTGCCAGCTCACCCGACAGGGAGCGCTACACCTTC.

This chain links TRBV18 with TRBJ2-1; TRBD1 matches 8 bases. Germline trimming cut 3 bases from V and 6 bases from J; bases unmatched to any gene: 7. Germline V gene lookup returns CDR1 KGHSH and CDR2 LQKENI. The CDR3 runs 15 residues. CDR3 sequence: CASSPQGASFNEQFF. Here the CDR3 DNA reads TGTGCCAGCTCACCCCAGGGGGCCTCTTTCAATGAGCAGTTCTTC.